The source of this T cell receptor (beta chain) is a study of CD8+CD57+ T cells in acquired aplastic anemia. Broader study findings: Reduced diversity was recorded for CD8+CD57+ cells relative to total CD4+ and CD8+ pools in patients.

The TCR beta profiling, which covered VDJ combination and CDR3 sequence, was carried out using genomic DNA as the template. Via MiXCR, TCRdb re-called the reads, giving one row per CDR3 protein. Among some 20,000 distinct CDR3 sequences listed, 30% to 40% were seen once. On this clonotype: Its cognate antigen is unknown.

The CDR3 consists of 13 residues. Germline CDR1 reads SQVTM; CDR2 reads ANQGSEA. Deletions cut 7 bases from V and 0 bases from J, with 11 bases between. Whoever was chosen for sequencing had shown CD8+CD57+ cell expansion by flow cytometry. This rearrangement joins TRBV29-1 to TRBJ2-3, with unresolved D. The sequence derives from a human donor with aplastic anemia. Sample: CD8+CD57+ T cells sorted from PBMCs. The subset was: bead-enriched CD8+CD57+ effector memory T cells from SAA patients. The CDR3 here is CSELATSTDTQYF. CDR3 in DNA: TGCAGCGAGCTGGCTACCAGCACAGATACGCAGTATTTT.